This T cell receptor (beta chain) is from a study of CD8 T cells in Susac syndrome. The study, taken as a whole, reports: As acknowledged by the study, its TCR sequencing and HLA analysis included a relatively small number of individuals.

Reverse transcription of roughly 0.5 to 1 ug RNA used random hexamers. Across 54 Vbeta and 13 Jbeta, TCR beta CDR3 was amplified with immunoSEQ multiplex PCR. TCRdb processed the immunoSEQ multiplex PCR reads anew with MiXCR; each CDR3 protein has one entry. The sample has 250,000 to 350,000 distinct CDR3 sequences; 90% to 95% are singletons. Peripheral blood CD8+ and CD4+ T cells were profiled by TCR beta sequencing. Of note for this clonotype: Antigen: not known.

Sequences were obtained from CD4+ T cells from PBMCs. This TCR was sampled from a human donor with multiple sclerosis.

The CDR3 reads CASRDVETGGKLFF. Here the CDR3 DNA reads TGTGCCAGCAGGGACGTAGAGACAGGGGGTAAACTGTTTTTT. The V and J genes are TRBV2 and TRBJ1-4; 9 bases map to TRBD1. Per the germline V gene, CDR1 is SNHLY and CDR2 is FYNNEI. Germline trimming cut 6 bases from V and 11 bases from J; bases unmatched to any gene: 10. This CDR3 region has 14 residues.